A single sample is the source of the 20 T cell receptor beta chains below, sequenced in a study of cytomegalovirus exposure and HLA in healthy donors. Use of 60 Vbeta and 13 Jbeta primers characterized the PCR. Measured with immunoSEQ multiplex PCR; TCRdb has only the in-frame clones, and not every one. The profile covers some 150,000 clones, with about 71% appearing a single time and approximately 2.8% taken by the ten largest. Source material: PBMCs. The receptors originated from a woman aged 25-40 years in good health and CMV-seronegative.

DNA for the CDR3: TGCGCCAGCAGCAACGCCTTGCAGTTTGGGCTCTCCGAGCAGTACTTC. Translation: CASSNALQFGLSEQYF. The J gene is TRBJ2-7, the V gene TRBV4-1; D remains ambiguous. The CDR3 length is 16 residues. V was pared by 5 bases and J by 6 bases, with 23 bases between. CDR1 MGHRA and CDR2 YSYEKL come from the germline V gene.

The V and J genes are TRBV5-1 and TRBJ1-5; D is uncertain. The germline CDR1 and CDR2 sequences are SGHRS and YFSETQ. The CDR3 totals 14 residues. V dropped 4 bases and J dropped 3 bases, with 11 bases sitting between them. CDR3 coding DNA: TGCGCCAGCAGCCCGGGGATGGACAATCAGCCCCAGCATTTT. Translating gives CASSPGMDNQPQHF.

The chain has TRBV9 and TRBJ2-2; 9 nucleotides match TRBD1. Germline CDR1 and CDR2: SGDLS and YYNGEE. V gave up 0 bases and J gave up 7 bases; unmatched junction bases: 4. This CDR3 is built from 15 residues. DNA for the CDR3: TGTGCCAGCAGCGTAGACAGGGGGCCGATCGGGGAGCTGTTTTTT. The encoded protein is CASSVDRGPIGELFF.

J is TRBJ1-5 and V is TRBV28; no reliable D call. V lost 3 bases, J lost 3 bases, and 12 bases lay in between. This CDR3 contains 15 residues. The germline CDR1 and CDR2 sequences are MDHEN and SYDVKM. The CDR3 region is CASSFGHFFNQPQHF. Here the CDR3 DNA reads TGTGCCAGCAGTTTTGGGCACTTTTTCAATCAGCCCCAGCATTTT.

The chain links TRBV4-1 to TRBJ1-3; D remains unclear. The CDR3 covers 15 residues. Trimming stripped 6 bases from V and 3 bases from J, with 15 bases between. Germline values: CDR1 MGHRA, CDR2 YSYEKL. CDR3 amino acids: CASRDEGGGGNTIYF. The CDR3 DNA reads as TGCGCCAGCAGGGACGAGGGTGGCGGTGGAAACACCATATATTTT.

The chain uses TRBV7-6 and TRBJ2-5; D unclear. Germline CDR1 and CDR2: SGHVS and FNYEAQ. The CDR3 length is 14 residues. V shed 1 base and J shed 5 bases, with 11 bases lying between them. In DNA, the CDR3 is TGTGCCAGCAGCTTAGTCGCCAGTATGGAGACCCAGTACTTC. This codes for CASSLVASMETQYF.

V and J are TRBV5-1 and TRBJ2-7; possibly TRBD1 for D (6 bases). Looked up from germline, CDR1 is SGHRS and CDR2 is YFSETQ. There are 15 residues in the CDR3. The V and J ends lost 2 bases and 6 bases respectively, with 18 bases between them. In DNA form, the CDR3 reads TGCGCCAGCAGCTTACAGGGACCCATATCGGGCGAGCAGTACTTC. Its protein product is CASSLQGPISGEQYF.

The chain has TRBV7-6 and TRBJ1-3, with D tentatively TRBD1 (5 bases). The CDR3 has 13 residues. V gave up 2 bases and J gave up 6 bases, with 8 bases separating them. Germline assignment: CDR1 SGHVS and CDR2 FNYEAQ. The CDR3 region is CASSLPGSNTIYF. CDR3 DNA: TGTGCCAGCAGCTTACCAGGGTCAAACACCATATATTTT. Full variable domain (remainder filled in from reference TRBV7-6 and TRBJ1-3): GAGVSQSPRYKVTKRGQDVALRCDPISGHVSLYWYRQALGQGPEFLTYFNYEAQQDKSGLPNDRFSAERPEGSISTLTIQRTEQRDSAMYRCASSLPGSNTIYFGEGSWLTVV.

CDR3 loop: CASADRQGVGYTF. The CDR3 bases are TGTGCCAGTGCCGACAGGCAGGGAGTCGGCTACACCTTC. The chain employs TRBV19 and TRBJ1-2; a possible D gene is TRBD1 (6 bases). The V end was cut by 8 bases, the J end by 8 bases, with 18 bases between. Germline loops: CDR1 LNHDA, CDR2 SQIVND (reference sequence). The CDR3 extends over 13 amino acids.

CDR3 amino acids: CASSPPTQGSYNEQFF. CDR3 coding DNA: TGTGCCAGCAGTCCCCCGACCCAGGGATCCTACAATGAGCAGTTCTTC. This chain joins TRBV27 and TRBJ2-1; D possibly corresponds to TRBD1 (5 bases). This CDR3 spans 16 amino acids. Germline assignment: CDR1 MNHEY and CDR2 SMNVEV (reference sequence). Trimming removed 5 bases at V and 1 base at J, with 15 bases between.

The chain joins TRBV27 to TRBJ2-7; D is unresolved. CDR1 and CDR2 (germline): MNHEY, SMNVEV (reference sequence). CDR3 length: 15 residues. Trimming took off 0 bases at V and 1 base at J, with 10 bases between the two ends. The CDR3 bases are TGTGCCAGCAGTTTATCCCCGGTGACATCCTACGAGCAGTACTTC. Translation gives CASSLSPVTSYEQYF.

V is TRBV7-6 and J is TRBJ1-1; D ambiguous. This CDR3 has 15 residues. The ends were cut back, 0 bases at V and 4 bases at J, with 12 bases in the middle. Germline V lookup: CDR1 SGHVS, CDR2 FNYEAQ. In DNA, the CDR3 is TGTGCCAGCAGCTTAGCGGATCCGGGGAGCACTGAAGCTTTCTTT. Its translation is CASSLADPGSTEAFF.

This clone was detected a few times. This rearrangement joins TRBV30 to TRBJ1-2; D not resolved. Trimming removed 2 bases from V and 4 bases from J, with 17 bases in between. The V gene's germline CDR1 is GTSNPN and CDR2 SVGIG (reference sequence). The CDR3 length is 15 residues. CDR3 residues: CAWSTSLAAGYGYTF. The DNA of the CDR3 is TGTGCCTGGAGTACCTCTTTAGCAGCCGGCTATGGCTACACCTTC.

The chain uses TRBV18 and TRBJ1-6; 9 bases map to TRBD1. Germline trimming cut 3 bases from V and 4 bases from J; bases unmatched to any gene: 4. The CDR3 covers 16 residues. CDR1 is KGHSH and CDR2 is LQKENI in the germline V gene. The chain's CDR3 is CASSPGQGSYNSPLHF. CDR3 bases: TGTGCCAGCTCACCGGGACAGGGTTCTTATAATTCACCCCTCCACTTT. The full variable domain, rest sourced from reference TRBV18 and TRBJ1-6, is NAGVMQNPRHLVRRRGQEARLRCSPMKGHSHVYWYRQLPEEGLKFMVYLQKENIIDESGMPKERFSAEFPKEGPSILRIQQVVRGDSAAYFCASSPGQGSYNSPLHFGNGTRLTVT.

The chain recombines TRBV6-1 with TRBJ1-5, with D unresolved. Trimming took off 4 bases at V and 6 bases at J, with 7 bases between the two ends. Germline CDR1 and CDR2: MNHNS and SASEGT. This CDR3 comprises 12 residues. The CDR3 protein is CASSVPSQPQHF. CDR3 DNA sequence: TGTGCCAGCAGTGTCCCTTCTCAGCCCCAGCATTTT.

The chain has TRBV11-2 and TRBJ2-7; 13 bases are a match to TRBD2. The CDR3 covers 15 residues. Losses at the gene ends were 5 bases for V and 4 bases for J; bases not matched to a gene: 5. Looked up from germline, CDR1 is SGHAT and CDR2 is FQNNGV. The CDR3, as DNA: TGTGCCAGCAGCCCATGGACTAGCGGGAGTTACGAGCAGTACTTC. This encodes CASSPWTSGSYEQYF.

This chain uses TRBV28 with TRBJ1-1, with D uncertain. The CDR3 length is 13 residues. Trimming took 6 bases from V and 1 from J, leaving 9 bases between them. Germline V gives CDR1 MDHEN, CDR2 SYDVKM. As DNA, the CDR3 is TGTGCCAGCAGCCCGGGATCGAACACTGAAGCTTTCTTT. This codes for CASSPGSNTEAFF.

The V gene is TRBV28, the J gene TRBJ2-1; 8 bases fit TRBD2. The germline CDR1 and CDR2 sequences are MDHEN and SYDVKM. The ends lost 3 bases at V and 0 bases at J; junction bases unmatched: 7. CDR3 size: 17 residues. In nucleotides, the CDR3 is TGTGCCAGCAGTTTGGTAGCGGGGCTCAGCTCCTACAATGAGCAGTTCTTC. This encodes CASSLVAGLSSYNEQFF.

The chain links TRBV18 to TRBJ2-7; D is possibly TRBD2 (8 bases). V was trimmed by 3 bases and J by 0 bases, leaving 15 bases between them. Germline-derived CDR1 and CDR2 are KGHSH and LQKENI. The CDR3 has 16 residues. CDR3 region: CASSPREGQYSYEQYF. The DNA of the CDR3 is TGTGCCAGCTCACCCCGGGAGGGACAGTACTCCTACGAGCAGTACTTC.

The chain employs TRBV5-1 and TRBJ2-7, with 7 positions matching TRBD2. The trim removed 5 bases at V and 6 bases at J, leaving 11 bases unmatched. The CDR3 totals 14 residues. Germline CDR1 and CDR2: SGHRS and YFSETQ. The CDR3 nucleotides are TGCGCCAGCAGGCGGGGAGGGAGCGACGGCGAGCAGTACTTC. Its protein product is CASRRGGSDGEQYF.